This T cell receptor beta chain was observed in a study of blood T cell repertoires in COVID-19 (TCRdb year 2020). As for the study more broadly: Samples from collaborators originated in the United States, Italy and Spain and spanned both the acute and convalescent phases of COVID-19. The prospective study material was composed of cDNA or gDNA derived from T cells, B-cell-depleted T cells, or PBMCs. Deeply sampled blood TCRbeta repertoires from subjects exposed to, actively infected with, or recovered from COVID-19 were included in the dataset. The repertoires were released in a freely available public database meant as a resource for research on the immune response to SARS-CoV-2. The samples were drawn from two sources: the first 160 participants of the ongoing ImmuneRACE study, and fewer than 1,500 subjects contributed by 6 global collaborators. The sample metadata nearly always contained a de-identified subject ID, COVID-19 status, age in years and sex. Where available, HLA class I and class II types were obtained from metadata supplied by the sample provider rather than from assay-based typing. What the work shows at the level of the full study, not this receptor alone: The amount of clinical and demographic metadata varied by source and participant and was provided uncurated.

This clone appeared a few times. Its antigen is not yet known. Per-nucleotide qualities are absent, and no much larger clonotype sits a single base away. The immunoSEQ Assay, a bias-controlled multiplex PCR, was used to amplify TCRbeta CDR3 regions from genomic DNA. The study's own analysis went as follows. Within the assay, amplification of reference gene primers was used to estimate how many nucleated cells each sample contained. Sequence reads were collapsed and filtered to measure the absolute abundance of every unique TCRbeta CDR3 rearrangement. For each sample, productive Simpson clonality was calculated as the square root of Simpson's diversity index over productive rearrangements. Imported from immuneACCESS, the table was reduced by TCRdb to in-frame sequences with V and J called. These copies leave out some clones; in studies compared against another copy, an unresolved V gene accounts for under half, and the cause of the remainder is not known. That table supplies the V and J calls and clone size; D and trimming were determined from the DNA. This sample gives roughly 180,000 clones in total; 82% of them show up just once. Together, the top ten hold 10% to 15% of the sample.

Participants in the prospective study were aged about 18 to 89 years, lived in about two dozen United States geographic areas, and enrolled through a virtual design. In the prospective study, cohorts were assigned on the basis of participant-reported clinical history obtained from a screening survey and a study questionnaire. Recovered participants in ImmuneRACE Cohort 3 were defined as having two consecutive negative NP/OP PCR tests, clearance from a healthcare professional, or resolution of symptoms. Each participant in the prospective study had whole blood, serum and a nasopharyngeal or oropharyngeal swab collected by mobile phlebotomists. Over a roughly 2-month period, participants in the prospective study had the option of providing additional blood draws and questionnaires. Before DNA extraction, prospective study blood samples were shipped either frozen or at room temperature. The sample comprised PBMCs or T cells enriched from blood (not recorded which). The receptor comes from a man aged 40-50 years who had recovered from COVID-19.

The CDR3 protein sequence reads: CATRLGSSNQPQHF. DNA sequence: TGTGCCACCCGATTGGGCAGTAGCAATCAGCCCCAGCATTTT. The V and J genes are TRBV19 and TRBJ1-5; a confident D gene designation cannot be given. The germline V gene (reference sequence) provides CDR1 LNHDA and CDR2 SQIVND. Its CDR3 holds 14 amino acids, cysteine through phenylalanine. The entry retains the CDR3 DNA only, 42 bases that are in frame from base 1. V is clipped by 10 bases and J by 0 bases, and the sequence between their germline boundaries is 13 bases long. Joined to the reference TRBV19 and TRBJ1-5 proteins, this CDR3 gives the full variable domain: DGGITQSPKYLFRKEGQNVTLSCEQNLNHDAMYWYRQDPGQGLRLIYYSQIVNDFQKGDIAEGYSVSREKKESFPLTVTSAQKNPTAFYLCATRLGSSNQPQHFGDGTRLSIL.